This TCR beta chain was found in a study of T cells in Graves' hyperthyroidism and ophthalmopathy. Study outcomes and limitations: Appearing also in blood were most of the thyroid clonotypes expanded above 0.001.

Graves' hyperthyroidism is called stable when ophthalmopathy does not progress within 18 months. Patients aged 18 to 65 had newly diagnosed hyperthyroidism lasting under 2 months. From 8.5 to 10 ml of fresh peripheral blood, PBMCs were isolated. The CDR3 consists of 16 residues. Germline V gene sequence: CDR1 SGHVS, CDR2 FQNEAQ. Trimming stripped 0 bases from V and 4 bases from J, with 13 bases between. In its sample, this clonotype was seen a few times. No antigen is known for it. The source material, RNA transcripts, was used to amplify TCR beta CDR3 regions. The HTBI primer set served for first-round RT-PCR of the TCR CDR3. TCRdb ran MiXCR on the multiplex PCR reads and lists one entry per CDR3 protein. There are roughly 380,000 distinct CDR3 sequences in the sample; around 15% occur only once, and less than 6.5% lies in the top ten.

This chain connects TRBV7-8 to TRBJ1-3; D may be TRBD1 (5 bases). The sequenced sample was blood. The source of this sequence is a woman aged 18-30 years with Graves' hyperthyroidism. DNA of the CDR3: TGTGCCAGCAGCTTAGCGCTACAGGCCCCAGGAAACACCATATATTTT. It specifies CASSLALQAPGNTIYF. Full variable domain (missing parts from reference TRBV7-8 and TRBJ1-3): GAGVSQSPRYKVAKRGQDVALRCDPISGHVSLFWYQQALGQGPEFLTYFQNEAQLDKSGLPSDRFFAERPEGSVSTLKIQRTQQEDSAVYLCASSLALQAPGNTIYFGEGSWLTVV.